A single sample gave rise to the 10 T cell receptor beta chains below, sequenced in a study of post-analysis software for immune sequencing data. The study's findings and limits: TRBV5-6, TRBV5-1 and TRBV20-1 belonged to a set of about five TRBV segments that were more frequent in patients than controls.

Their specific antigens are unknown. TCR beta cDNA libraries had unique molecular identifiers. TCRdb reprocessed the PCR reads with MiXCR, giving one entry per CDR3 protein. The sample shows a few hundred thousand distinct CDR3 sequences, around 31% of them seen only once. Sample: blood. The source is a girl under 18 with multiple sclerosis.

The chain combines TRBV24-1 with TRBJ2-6, with D maybe TRBD1 (5 bases). This CDR3 region has 15 residues. Trimming left V 4 bases short and J 3 bases short, with 9 bases between. CDR1 and CDR2 from the germline V gene are KGHDR and SFDVKD. CDR3 amino acids: CATSESGFGANVLTF. CDR3 nucleotides: TGTGCCACCAGTGAGTCAGGGTTTGGGGCCAACGTCCTGACTTTC.

The chain has TRBV20-1 and TRBJ2-7; D remains ambiguous. Gene TRBJ2-5 matches the end of the DNA better, so the J call may be wrong. Germline V gene lookup returns CDR1 DFQATT and CDR2 SNEGSKA (reference sequence). The length of the CDR3 is 12 residues. The CDR3 DNA follows: TGCAGTGCTTCGACCAAAACCGAGACCCAGTACTTC. It yields the protein CSASTKTETQYF.

The gene calls are TRBV4-1 and TRBJ2-4; 7 bases are shared with TRBD2. The J call may be faulty, since TRBJ2-7 better matches the DNA end. CDR1 MGHRA and CDR2 YSYEKL come from the germline V gene. The CDR3 loop spans 15 amino acids. The CDR3 here is CASSQDLADAYEQYF. In DNA, the CDR3 is TGCGCCAGCAGCCAAGATCTAGCGGATGCCTACGAGCAGTACTTC.

The chain uses TRBV6-1 and TRBJ1-2, with 11 bases matching TRBD1. The V and J ends lost 6 bases and 5 bases, in that order; junction bases with no gene match: 14. This CDR3 comprises 17 residues. CDR1 is MNHNS, CDR2 SASEGT, per germline. CDR3 bases: TGTGCCAGCAGGCCCTCCGGGACAGGGGGGACCTCTTATGGCTACACCTTC. Translation: CASRPSGTGGTSYGYTF.

This chain connects TRBV7-9 to TRBJ2-5; 7 positions match TRBD1. There are 12 residues in the CDR3. V was pared by 9 bases and J by 4 bases, with 5 bases of the junction left unmatched. CDR1 and CDR2 (germline): SEHNR, FQNEAQ (reference sequence). The CDR3 sequence is CASGTDGETQYF. The CDR3 region has the DNA TGTGCCAGTGGGACAGATGGAGAGACCCAGTACTTC.

This clonotype has just a few counts. The DNA for the CDR3 is TGTGCCAGCAGCTCGACGACGACTTATGGCTACACCTTC. Protein: CASSSTTTYGYTF. This rearrangement joins TRBV9 to TRBJ1-2; no definite D call. V lost 4 bases and J lost 5, with 12 bases in between. The CDR3 totals 13 residues. CDR1 is SGDLS and CDR2 is YYNGEE in the germline V gene.

The chain couples TRBV15 to TRBJ2-6; no clear D gene. There are 16 residues in the CDR3. V dropped 0 bases and J dropped 4 bases, with 10 bases sitting between them. CDR1 is LNHNV, CDR2 YYDKDF, per germline (reference sequence). The CDR3 DNA is TGTGCCACCAGCAGAGATCGGATCAGGGGGGCCAACGTCCTGACTTTC. Its protein is CATSRDRIRGANVLTF.

There are a few counts of this clonotype. The rearrangement joins TRBV29-1 to TRBJ2-5, with unresolved D. V dropped 6 bases and J dropped 0 bases, with 14 bases sitting between them. The CDR3 spans 14 residues. Germline V lookup: CDR1 SQVTM, CDR2 ANQGSEA. The CDR3 DNA sequence: TGCAGCGTCCCTTCGGCCGGAAACCAAGAGACCCAGTACTTC. Its protein product is CSVPSAGNQETQYF.

CDR3 nucleotide sequence: TGTGCCAGCAGCCACTTCCGGGAAATATCCTACAATGAGCAGTTCTTC. Encoded protein: CASSHFREISYNEQFF. The chain combines TRBV14 with TRBJ2-1, with TRBD2 as a possible D gene (5 bases). Trimming removed 3 bases from V and 1 base from J, with 13 bases in between. Germline V gene sequence: CDR1 SGHDN, CDR2 FVKESK. This CDR3 is built from 16 residues.

The sample holds a few counts of this clonotype. DNA for the CDR3: TGCGCCAGCAGAGACAGCGCTTTTACCGGGGAGCTGTTTTTT. Its translation: CASRDSAFTGELFF. The rearrangement joins TRBV5-1 to TRBJ2-2; weak D call: TRBD1 (5 bases). Trimming stripped 5 bases from V and 5 bases from J, with 13 bases between. The CDR3 spans 14 residues. Germline CDR1 reads SGHRS; CDR2 reads YFSETQ.